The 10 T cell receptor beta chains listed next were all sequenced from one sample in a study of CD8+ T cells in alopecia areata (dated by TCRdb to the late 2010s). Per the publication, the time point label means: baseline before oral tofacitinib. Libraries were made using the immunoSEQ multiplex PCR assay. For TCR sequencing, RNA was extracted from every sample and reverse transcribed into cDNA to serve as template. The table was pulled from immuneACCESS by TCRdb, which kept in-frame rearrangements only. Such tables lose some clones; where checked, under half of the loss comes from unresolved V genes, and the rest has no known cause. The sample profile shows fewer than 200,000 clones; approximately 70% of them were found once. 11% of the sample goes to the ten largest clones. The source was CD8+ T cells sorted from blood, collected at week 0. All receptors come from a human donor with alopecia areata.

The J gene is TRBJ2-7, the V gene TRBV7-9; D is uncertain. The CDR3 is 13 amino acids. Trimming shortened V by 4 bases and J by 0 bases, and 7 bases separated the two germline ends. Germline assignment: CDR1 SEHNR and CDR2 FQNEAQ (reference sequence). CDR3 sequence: CASSYQTSYEQYF. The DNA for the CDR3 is TGTGCCAGCAGCTATCAAACCTCCTACGAGCAGTACTTC.

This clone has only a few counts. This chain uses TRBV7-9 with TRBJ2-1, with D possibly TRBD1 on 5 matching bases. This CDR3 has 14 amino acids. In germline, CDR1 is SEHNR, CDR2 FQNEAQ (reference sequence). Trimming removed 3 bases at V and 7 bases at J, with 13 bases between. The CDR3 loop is CASSFPGYTNEQFF. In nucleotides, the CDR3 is TGTGCCAGCAGCTTCCCAGGGTATACGAATGAGCAGTTCTTC. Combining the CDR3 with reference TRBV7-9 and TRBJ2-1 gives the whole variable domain DTGVSQNPRHKITKRGQNVTFRCDPISEHNRLYWYRQTLGQGPEFLTYFQNEAQLEKSRLLSDRFSAERPKGSFSTLEIQRTEQGDSAMYLCASSFPGYTNEQFFGPGTRLTVL.

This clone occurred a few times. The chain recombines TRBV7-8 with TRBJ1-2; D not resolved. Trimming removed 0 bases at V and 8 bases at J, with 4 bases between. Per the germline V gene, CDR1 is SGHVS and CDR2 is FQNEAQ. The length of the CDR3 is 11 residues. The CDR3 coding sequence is TGTGCCAGCAGCTTAGCCGGGGGCTACACCTTC. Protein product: CASSLAGGYTF.

The CDR3 loop is CASSPGGGLRNQPQHF. CDR3 in DNA: TGTGCCAGCTCACCTGGCGGGGGGTTACGGAATCAGCCCCAGCATTTT. The chain uses TRBV18 and TRBJ1-5, with D possibly being TRBD1 (5 bases). Germline CDR1 and CDR2: KGHSH and LQKENI. The CDR3 runs to 16 residues. V lost 3 bases, J lost 4 bases, and 16 bases lay in between.

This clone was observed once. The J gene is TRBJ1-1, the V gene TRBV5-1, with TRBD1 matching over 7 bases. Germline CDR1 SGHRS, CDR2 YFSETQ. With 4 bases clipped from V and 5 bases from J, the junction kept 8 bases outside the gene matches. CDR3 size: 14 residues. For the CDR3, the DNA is TGCGCCAGCAGCACCTACGACAGGGCTACTGAAGCTTTCTTT. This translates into CASSTYDRATEAFF. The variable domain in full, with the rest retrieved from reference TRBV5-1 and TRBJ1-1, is KAGVTQTPRYLIKTRGQQVTLSCSPISGHRSVSWYQQTPGQGLQFLFEYFSETQRNKGNFPGRFSGRQFSNSRSEMNVSTLELGDSALYLCASSTYDRATEAFFGQGTRLTVV.

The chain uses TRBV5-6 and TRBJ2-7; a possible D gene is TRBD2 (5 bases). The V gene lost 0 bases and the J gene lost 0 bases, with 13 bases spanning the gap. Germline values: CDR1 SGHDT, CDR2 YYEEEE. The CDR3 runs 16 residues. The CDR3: CASSLGTGTLSYEQYF. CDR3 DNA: TGTGCCAGCAGCTTGGGGACGGGAACCCTCTCCTACGAGCAGTACTTC.

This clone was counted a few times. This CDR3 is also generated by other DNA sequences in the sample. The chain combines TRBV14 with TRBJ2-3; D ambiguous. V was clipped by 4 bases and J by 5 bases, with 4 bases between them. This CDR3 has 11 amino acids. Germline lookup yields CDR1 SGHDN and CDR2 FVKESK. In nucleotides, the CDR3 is TGTGCCAGCAGCCTAGGAGATACGCAGTATTTT. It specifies CASSLGDTQYF.

In DNA form, the CDR3 reads TGTGCCAGCAGTCCACCCGCCAGGGGGCTTGAGACCCAGTACTTC. Its translation is CASSPPARGLETQYF. The chain links TRBV6-6 to TRBJ2-5, with TRBD1 matching 8 bases. This CDR3 region has 15 residues. In germline, CDR1 is MNHNY, CDR2 SVGAGI (reference sequence). J gave up 5 bases and V 5 bases, and 10 bases lay outside the gene matches.

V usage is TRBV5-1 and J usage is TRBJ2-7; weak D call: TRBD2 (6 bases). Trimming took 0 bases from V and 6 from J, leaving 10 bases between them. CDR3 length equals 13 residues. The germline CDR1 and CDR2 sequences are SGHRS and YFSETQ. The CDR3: CASSLVWGGEQYF. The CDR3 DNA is TGCGCCAGCAGCTTGGTATGGGGAGGCGAGCAGTACTTC.

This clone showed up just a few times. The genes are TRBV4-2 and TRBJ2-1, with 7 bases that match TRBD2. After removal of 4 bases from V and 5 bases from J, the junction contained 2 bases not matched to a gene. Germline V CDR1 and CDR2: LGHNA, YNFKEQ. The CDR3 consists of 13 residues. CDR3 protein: CASSPRGDNEQFF. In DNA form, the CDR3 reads TGTGCCAGCAGCCCACGGGGGGACAATGAGCAGTTCTTC.